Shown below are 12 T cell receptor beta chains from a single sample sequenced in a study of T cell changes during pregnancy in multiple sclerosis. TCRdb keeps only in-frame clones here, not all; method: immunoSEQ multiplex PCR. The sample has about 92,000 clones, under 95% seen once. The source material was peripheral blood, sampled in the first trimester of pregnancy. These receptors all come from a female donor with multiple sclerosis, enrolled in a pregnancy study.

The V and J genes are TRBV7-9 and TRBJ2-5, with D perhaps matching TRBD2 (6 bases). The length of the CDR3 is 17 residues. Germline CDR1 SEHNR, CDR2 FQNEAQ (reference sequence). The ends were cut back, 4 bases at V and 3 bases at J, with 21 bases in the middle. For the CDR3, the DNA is TGTGCCAGCAGCTCGTCCGTCGTAGCGGCTAATAAAGAGACCCAGTACTTC. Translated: CASSSSVVAANKETQYF.

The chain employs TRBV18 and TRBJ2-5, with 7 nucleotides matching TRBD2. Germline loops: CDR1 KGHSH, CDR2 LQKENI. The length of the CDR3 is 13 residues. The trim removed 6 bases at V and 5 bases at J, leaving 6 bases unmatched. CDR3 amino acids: CASSLGLLETQYF. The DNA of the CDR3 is TGTGCCAGCTCCTTGGGACTACTTGAGACCCAGTACTTC.

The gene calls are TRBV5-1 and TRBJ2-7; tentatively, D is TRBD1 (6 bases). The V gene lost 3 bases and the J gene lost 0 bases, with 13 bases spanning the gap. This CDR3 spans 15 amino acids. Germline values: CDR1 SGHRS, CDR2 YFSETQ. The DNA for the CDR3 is TGCGCCAGCAGCTCCCCCGACAGGAGCTCCTACGAGCAGTACTTC. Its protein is CASSSPDRSSYEQYF.

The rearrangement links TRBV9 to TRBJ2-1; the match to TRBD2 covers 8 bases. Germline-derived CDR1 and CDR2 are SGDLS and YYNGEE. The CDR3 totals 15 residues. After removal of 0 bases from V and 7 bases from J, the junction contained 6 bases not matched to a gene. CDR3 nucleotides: TGTGCCAGCAGCGTAGCGGGAGGGGGGGGGAATGAGCAGTTCTTC. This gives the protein CASSVAGGGGNEQFF.

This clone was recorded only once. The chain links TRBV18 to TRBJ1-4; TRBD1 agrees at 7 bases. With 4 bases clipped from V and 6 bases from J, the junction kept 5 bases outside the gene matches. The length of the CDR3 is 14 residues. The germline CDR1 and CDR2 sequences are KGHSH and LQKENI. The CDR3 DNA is TGTGCCAGCTCACAACAGGGGCGGTATGAAAAACTGTTTTTT. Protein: CASSQQGRYEKLFF.

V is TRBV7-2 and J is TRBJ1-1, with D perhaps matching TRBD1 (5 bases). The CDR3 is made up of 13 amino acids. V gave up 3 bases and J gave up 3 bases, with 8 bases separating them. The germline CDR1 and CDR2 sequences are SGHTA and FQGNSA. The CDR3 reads CASSLQGYTEAFF. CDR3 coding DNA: TGTGCCAGCAGCTTGCAGGGTTACACTGAAGCTTTCTTT.

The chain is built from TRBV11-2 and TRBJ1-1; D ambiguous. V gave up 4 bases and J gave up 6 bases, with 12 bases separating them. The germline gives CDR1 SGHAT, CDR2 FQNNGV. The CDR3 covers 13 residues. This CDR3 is CASSSLAESEAFF. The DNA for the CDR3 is TGTGCCAGCAGCTCCTTGGCGGAATCTGAAGCTTTCTTT.

As DNA, the CDR3 is TGCGCCAGCAGCATCGACAGGGGGCCGGCCGGGGAGCTGTTTTTT. Translation: CASSIDRGPAGELFF. The V call is TRBV5-1, the J call TRBJ2-2, with 10 positions matching TRBD1. With 4 bases clipped from V and 6 bases from J, the junction kept 6 bases outside the gene matches. The CDR3 has 15 residues. Germline assignment: CDR1 SGHRS and CDR2 YFSETQ. The variable domain in full, completed from reference TRBV5-1 and TRBJ2-2, reads KAGVTQTPRYLIKTRGQQVTLSCSPISGHRSVSWYQQTPGQGLQFLFEYFSETQRNKGNFPGRFSGRQFSNSRSEMNVSTLELGDSALYLCASSIDRGPAGELFFGEGSRLTVL.

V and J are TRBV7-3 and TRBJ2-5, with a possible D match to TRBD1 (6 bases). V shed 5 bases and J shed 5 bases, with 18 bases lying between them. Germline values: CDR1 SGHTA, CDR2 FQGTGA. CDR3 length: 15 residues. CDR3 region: CASSRRDVQGETQYF. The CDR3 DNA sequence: TGTGCCAGCAGCCGCAGGGACGTCCAGGGGGAGACCCAGTACTTC.

The CDR3 spells CASSPQGNEHNEQFF. CDR3 coding DNA: TGTGCCAGCTCACCACAGGGGAATGAACACAATGAGCAGTTCTTC. The rearrangement links TRBV18 to TRBJ2-1; perhaps TRBD1 as D (5 bases). Trimming pared 1 base from V and 5 bases from J, leaving 12 bases between. Per germline, CDR1 KGHSH and CDR2 LQKENI. The CDR3 sequence is 15 residues long.

This CDR3 is CASSFRQGRTYEQYF. The CDR3 nucleotides are TGTGCCAGCAGCTTCCGACAGGGGCGTACCTACGAGCAGTACTTC. The chain uses TRBV7-8 and TRBJ2-7, with 8 bases fitting TRBD1. CDR1 and CDR2 from the germline V gene are SGHVS and FQNEAQ. The CDR3 loop spans 15 amino acids. Unmatched junction bases numbered 6, after V lost 3 bases and J lost 2 bases. The variable domain in full, with the rest retrieved from reference TRBV7-8 and TRBJ2-7, is GAGVSQSPRYKVAKRGQDVALRCDPISGHVSLFWYQQALGQGPEFLTYFQNEAQLDKSGLPSDRFFAERPEGSVSTLKIQRTQQEDSAVYLCASSFRQGRTYEQYFGPGTRLTVT.

This CDR3 is CASRSGQGDTEAFF. The DNA for the CDR3 is TGTGCCAGTAGATCAGGACAGGGGGATACTGAAGCTTTCTTT. The rearrangement links TRBV19 to TRBJ1-1; 10 nucleotides align to TRBD1. The length of the CDR3 is 14 residues. The junction had 6 bases not matched to a gene; V was cut back by 6 bases and J by 5 bases. Germline V CDR1 and CDR2: LNHDA, SQIVND (reference sequence).